These 27 T cell receptor beta chains were all obtained from the same sample, sequenced in a study of T-cell memory formation after mild COVID-19. TCRdb re-called the 5' RACE reads through MiXCR, storing one row per CDR3 protein. The sample consists of about 470,000 distinct CDR3 sequences, 18% of them appearing once. Sequenced: PBMCs or a T cell subset sorted from them (not recorded which). These receptors were obtained from an adult woman who had mild COVID-19 (a few samples of this study predate the infection). Cell type and time point are not known.

This chain joins TRBV2 and TRBJ2-5; D not resolved. This CDR3 contains 14 residues. The V and J ends lost 1 base and 0 bases respectively, with 6 bases between them. Germline V gene sequence: CDR1 SNHLY, CDR2 FYNNEI. CDR3 in DNA: TGTGCCAGCAGTGAAGAAAGGTACCAAGAGACCCAGTACTTC. It yields the protein CASSEERYQETQYF.

This clonotype occurred a few times. The V gene is TRBV6-1, the J gene TRBJ2-5; D is uncertain. Trimming stripped 3 bases from V and 4 bases from J, with 6 bases between. CDR1 and CDR2 from the germline V gene are MNHNS and SASEGT. The CDR3 loop spans 12 amino acids. The CDR3 DNA sequence: TGTGCCAGCAGTGAGATCCGAGAGACCCAGTACTTC. This gives the protein CASSEIRETQYF.

This sequence joins TRBV5-1 and TRBJ1-1; D gene uncertain. The CDR3 runs to 15 residues. CDR1 and CDR2 from the germline V gene are SGHRS and YFSETQ. Trimming left V 1 base short and J 5 bases short, with 15 bases between. CDR3 sequence: CASSLNRGSGTEAFF. CDR3 nucleotide sequence: TGCGCCAGCAGCTTGAACCGGGGATCTGGAACTGAAGCTTTCTTT.

V and J are TRBV9 and TRBJ1-1, with D unresolved. V was cut by 8 bases and J by 1 base, with 12 bases left in between. The CDR3 is 13 residues long. Germline CDR1 reads SGDLS; CDR2 reads YYNGEE. The CDR3, as DNA: TGTGCCAGTTCTCAGTCAAGGAACACTGAAGCTTTCTTT. Residues: CASSQSRNTEAFF.

This clonotype was counted a few times. The V call is TRBV6-1, the J call TRBJ2-2; the match to TRBD2 covers 13 bases. CDR3 length: 17 amino acids. V was pared by 7 bases and J by 5 bases, with 10 bases of the junction left unmatched. Germline assignment: CDR1 MNHNS and CDR2 SASEGT. The CDR3 sequence is CASTRLAGGLETGELFF. The DNA for the CDR3 is TGTGCCAGCACCAGACTAGCGGGGGGTTTGGAAACCGGGGAGCTGTTTTTT.

This chain joins TRBV24-1 and TRBJ2-1; a weak D match, TRBD2 (7 bases). CDR3 size: 18 residues. The V end was cut by 3 bases, the J end by 0 bases, with 17 bases between. Germline V gene sequence: CDR1 KGHDR, CDR2 SFDVKD. CDR3 nucleotide sequence: TGTGCCACCAGTGATGGGGGCCGGGGGGCTCTCTCCTACAATGAGCAGTTCTTC. Translating it yields CATSDGGRGALSYNEQFF.

The V gene is TRBV7-3, the J gene TRBJ2-2, with D perhaps matching TRBD1 or TRBD2 (6 bases each). The CDR3 covers 13 residues. The V gene lost 5 bases and the J gene lost 7 bases, with 11 bases spanning the gap. Germline CDR1 reads SGHTA; CDR2 reads FQGTGA. The CDR3 DNA reads TGTGCCAGCAGCGGGGGGCATGACGGGGAGCTGTTTTTT. It is translated as CASSGGHDGELFF.

The V and J genes are TRBV6-5 and TRBJ2-1; D call uncertain. V lost 7 bases to trimming and J lost 9 bases, with 19 bases between them. There are 14 residues in the CDR3. Germline lookup yields CDR1 MNHEY and CDR2 SVGAGI. This CDR3 is CASIRRPPSGEQFF. CDR3 coding DNA: TGTGCCAGCATACGAAGGCCGCCTTCGGGTGAGCAGTTCTTC.

There are a few counts of this clonotype. The CDR3 is CASSPGQRPSYTF. Written as DNA, the CDR3 is TGCGCCAGCAGCCCGGGACAGAGACCGTCCTACACCTTC. The genes are TRBV4-1 and TRBJ1-2; 7 bases match TRBD1. The J segment lost 10 bases and the V segment lost 4 bases, leaving 9 bases of the junction unmatched. Germline CDR1 and CDR2: MGHRA and YSYEKL. The CDR3 totals 13 residues.

This clonotype was recorded a few times. In DNA, the CDR3 is TGCAGCGTTTATCTAGCGGAAACCCACAATGAGCAGTTCTTC. It is translated as CSVYLAETHNEQFF. J is TRBJ2-1 and V is TRBV29-1; 7 nucleotides align to TRBD2. V lost 5 bases, J lost 5 bases, and 9 bases stayed unmatched. The V gene's germline CDR1 is SQVTM and CDR2 ANQGSEA. CDR3 size: 14 residues.

This clonotype was counted between two and nine times. CDR3 sequence: CASSAGLAGADNEQFF. CDR3 in DNA: TGTGCCAGCAGCGCAGGACTAGCGGGAGCCGACAATGAGCAGTTCTTC. The chain carries TRBV9 and TRBJ2-1; 13 bases line up with TRBD2. V shed 3 bases and J 5 bases; nucleotides not matched to a gene: 5. The germline V gene has CDR1 SGDLS and CDR2 YYNGEE. CDR3 size: 16 residues.

This clonotype was seen at least ten times. J is TRBJ1-3 and V is TRBV25-1; TRBD1 aligns across 10 bases. This CDR3 region has 17 residues. Trimming at V came to 1 base and at J to 7 bases, leaving 10 bases not matched to a gene. Per the germline V gene, CDR1 is MGHDK and CDR2 is SYGVNS. CDR3 loop: CASSESNRDRGINTIYF. The DNA for the CDR3 is TGTGCCAGCAGTGAATCCAACCGGGACAGGGGAATCAACACCATATATTTT. Variable domain in full (rest from reference TRBV25-1 and TRBJ1-3): EADIYQTPRYLVIGTGKKITLECSQTMGHDKMYWYQQDPGMELHLIHYSYGVNSTEKGDLSSESTVSRIRTEHFPLTLESARPSHTSQYLCASSESNRDRGINTIYFGEGSWLTVV.

At least ten counts were recorded for this clonotype. J is TRBJ1-3 and V is TRBV3-1; tentative D call: TRBD1 (5 bases). The V and J ends lost 4 bases and 4 bases respectively, with 17 bases between them. Germline lookup yields CDR1 LGHDT and CDR2 YNNKEL (reference sequence). There are 16 residues in the CDR3. The CDR3 protein is CASSPRWDHSGNTIYF. DNA for the CDR3: TGTGCCAGCAGCCCACGCTGGGACCACTCGGGAAACACCATATATTTT.

This clonotype was seen a handful of times. This chain connects TRBV7-9 to TRBJ2-7, with D uncertain. The CDR3 covers 13 residues. Looked up from germline, CDR1 is SEHNR and CDR2 is FQNEAQ (reference sequence). V lost 6 bases, J lost 3 bases, and 12 bases lay in between. The CDR3 sequence: CASRVAGVYEQYF. Here the CDR3 DNA reads TGTGCCAGCAGAGTGGCAGGAGTCTACGAGCAGTACTTC.

The chain uses TRBV9 and TRBJ2-2, with 7 bases lining up with TRBD1. Unmatched junction bases numbered 12, after V lost 9 bases and J lost 7 bases. The germline V gene encodes CDR1 SGDLS and CDR2 YYNGEE. This CDR3 is 14 amino acids long. CDR3 coding DNA: TGTGCCACCGACCAAGACAGGGAGAGCGGGGAGCTGTTTTTT. Its translation: CATDQDRESGELFF.

This clonotype showed up just a few times. The CDR3 DNA sequence: TGTGCCAGCAGCTTAGACCGGGGTCGGGAGACCCAGTACTTC. It codes for CASSLDRGRETQYF. V is TRBV7-2 and J is TRBJ2-5; perhaps TRBD2 as D (5 bases). V was cut by 1 base and J by 5 bases, with 11 bases left in between. Germline V lookup: CDR1 SGHTA, CDR2 FQGNSA. This CDR3 contains 14 residues.

This clonotype has more than one count but fewer than ten. V is TRBV12-3 or TRBV12-4 and J is TRBJ1-6, with 7 nucleotides matching TRBD1. This CDR3 has 16 residues. Unmatched junction bases numbered 8, after V lost 1 base and J lost 8 bases. CDR3 in DNA: TGTGCCAGCAGTTTAGGGACAGGCCAGGGTTATTCACCCCTCCACTTT. As protein: CASSLGTGQGYSPLHF.

The chain joins TRBV3-1 to TRBJ2-1, with D perhaps matching TRBD1 or TRBD2 (5 bases each). The V gene lost 1 base and the J gene lost 2 bases, with 12 bases spanning the gap. The length of the CDR3 is 16 residues. Germline values: CDR1 LGHDT, CDR2 YNNKEL (reference sequence). The CDR3 sequence: CASSQGGGPPYNEQFF. CDR3 coding DNA: TGTGCCAGCAGCCAAGGGGGCGGGCCCCCCTACAATGAGCAGTTCTTC.

A few counts support this clonotype. V is TRBV27 and J is TRBJ2-2, with 9 bases fitting TRBD2. V lost 5 bases and J lost 4; bases outside the gene matches: 11. The germline CDR1 and CDR2 sequences are MNHEY and SMNVEV (reference sequence). The CDR3 spans 17 residues. CDR3: CASSPASLAGPTGELFF. The CDR3 nucleotides are TGTGCCAGCAGTCCTGCCTCGCTAGCGGGGCCCACCGGGGAGCTGTTTTTT.

The chain couples TRBV7-3 to TRBJ2-1; 7 bases line up with TRBD2. The germline V gene encodes CDR1 SGHTA and CDR2 FQGTGA. The J segment lost 5 bases and the V segment lost 5 bases, leaving 12 bases of the junction unmatched. The CDR3 extends over 16 amino acids. The CDR3 DNA sequence: TGTGCCAGCAGCCAAACGGGAGGAACTAAACACAATGAGCAGTTCTTC. Translated, it gives CASSQTGGTKHNEQFF. The complete variable domain, with remaining parts taken from reference TRBV7-3 and TRBJ2-1, reads GAGVSQTPSNKVTEKGKYVELRCDPISGHTALYWYRQSLGQGPEFLIYFQGTGAADDSGLPNDRFFAVRPEGSVSTLKIQRTERGDSAVYLCASSQTGGTKHNEQFFGPGTRLTVL.

There are a few counts of this clonotype. The chain carries TRBV5-6 and TRBJ2-7, with D unclear. V was pared by 2 bases and J by 3 bases, with 9 bases between. This CDR3 has 13 residues. CDR1 and CDR2 from the germline V gene are SGHDT and YYEEEE. CDR3: CASSFGADYEQYF. CDR3 DNA: TGTGCCAGCAGCTTCGGAGCCGACTACGAGCAGTACTTC.

The chain has TRBV7-6 and TRBJ1-1; possibly TRBD1 for D (6 bases). CDR1 and CDR2 from the germline V gene are SGHVS and FNYEAQ. The CDR3 extends over 13 amino acids. Trimming cost V 3 bases and J 6 bases, with 11 bases left between them. CDR3 in DNA: TGTGCCAGCAGCTTGTCAGGGGTGGCTGAAGCTTTCTTT. Protein sequence: CASSLSGVAEAFF.

The gene calls are TRBV2 and TRBJ2-5, with TRBD1 identical over 12 bases. This CDR3 spans 15 amino acids. J was trimmed by 7 bases and V by 3 bases; bases with no gene match: 6. In germline, CDR1 is SNHLY, CDR2 FYNNEI. The CDR3: CASSDPGQGAGTQYF. CDR3 DNA sequence: TGTGCCAGCAGTGACCCGGGACAGGGGGCTGGGACCCAGTACTTC. The whole variable domain, filled in from reference TRBV2 and TRBJ2-5, reads EPEVTQTPSHQVTQMGQEVILRCVPISNHLYFYWYRQILGQKVEFLVSFYNNEISEKSEIFDDQFSVERPDGSNFTLKIRSTKLEDSAMYFCASSDPGQGAGTQYFGPGTRLLVL.

This clonotype appeared once. The chain carries TRBV4-2 and TRBJ1-1; D might be TRBD1 (5 bases). V lost 4 bases and J 6 bases, leaving 18 bases between the germline ends. Germline V gene lookup returns CDR1 LGHNA and CDR2 YNFKEQ. This CDR3 has 15 residues. CDR3 sequence (DNA): TGTGCCAGCAGCCTTAAACAAAACAGGCAACCTGAAGCTTTCTTT. Translating it yields CASSLKQNRQPEAFF.

This clonotype was seen only a few times. The chain employs TRBV12-3 or TRBV12-4 and TRBJ2-7; unclear D gene. The ends were cut back, 0 bases at V and 6 bases at J, with 6 bases in the middle. The length of the CDR3 is 12 residues. CDR3 protein: CASSLAGSEQYF. CDR3 nucleotide sequence: TGTGCCAGCAGTTTAGCTGGCTCCGAGCAGTACTTC.

The rearrangement links TRBV20-1 to TRBJ2-1; 10 bases fit TRBD2. Germline V gene lookup returns CDR1 DFQATT and CDR2 SNEGSKA (reference sequence). This CDR3 contains 15 residues. V shed 4 bases and J 6 bases; nucleotides not matched to a gene: 9. The DNA of the CDR3 is TGCAGTGCTAAAACCGGGACTAGCGTCAGCAATGAGCAGTTCTTC. It specifies CSAKTGTSVSNEQFF.

The chain joins TRBV2 to TRBJ2-7; D is unresolved. From germline, CDR1 is SNHLY and CDR2 FYNNEI. The CDR3 spans 10 residues. Trimming removed 8 bases at V and 6 bases at J, with 8 bases between. CDR3 sequence (DNA): TGTGCCAGCGGGGTCGGCGAGCAGTACTTC. This sequence encodes CASGVGEQYF.